Each of the 18 T cell receptor beta chains below was sequenced from the same sample in a study of PD-1 blockade in mismatch repair-deficient tumors. Profiled with immunoSEQ multiplex PCR; TCRdb holds only in-frame clones, not every one. The data hold under 150,000 clones, with roughly 86% observed a single time. The sequencing here drew on peripheral blood, taken 44 weeks after starting pembrolizumab. These receptors originate from an adult with mismatch repair-deficient cancer.

This clone appeared once. V gene TRBV5-6 combines with J gene TRBJ2-5; no reliable D call. CDR1 and CDR2 from the germline V gene are SGHDT and YYEEEE. The CDR3 totals 14 residues. V lost 0 bases and J lost 5, with 11 bases in between. CDR3: CASSLVRARETQYF. In nucleotides, the CDR3 is TGTGCCAGCAGCTTGGTACGGGCCCGGGAGACCCAGTACTTC.

V gene TRBV7-6 combines with J gene TRBJ1-1; 7 bases match TRBD1. The junction had 7 bases not matched to a gene; V was cut back by 2 bases and J by 7 bases. Germline loops: CDR1 SGHVS, CDR2 FNYEAQ. There are 14 residues in the CDR3. CDR3 loop: CASSLFGTADEAFF. CDR3 in DNA: TGTGCCAGCAGCTTATTCGGGACAGCAGATGAAGCTTTCTTT.

The V call is TRBV7-9, the J call TRBJ2-3; a possible D gene is TRBD2 (5 bases). Germline CDR1 is SEHNR and CDR2 is FQNEAQ (reference sequence). CDR3 length: 16 residues. V was pared by 5 bases and J by 2 bases, with 17 bases between. Here the CDR3 DNA reads TGTGCCAGCAGCACGATGAGGGTAGAGGACACAGATACGCAGTATTTT. Its translation is CASSTMRVEDTDTQYF.

The chain joins TRBV11-3 to TRBJ2-5; 14 nucleotides match TRBD2. V trimming: 0 bases; J trimming: 1 base; junction bases outside the gene matches: 10. The CDR3 runs 20 residues. Germline V gene data show CDR1 as SGHNT and CDR2 as YENEEA. CDR3 sequence (DNA): TGTGCCAGCAGCTTAGACCCCCCCTGGACTAGCGGGAGGACCCAAGAGACCCAGTACTTC. This codes for CASSLDPPWTSGRTQETQYF.

The chain carries TRBV9 and TRBJ2-3; D ambiguous. This CDR3 region has 13 residues. CDR1 SGDLS and CDR2 YYNGEE come from the germline V gene. The V end lost 1 base, the J end lost 4 bases, and 7 bases lay between the germline ends. CDR3 sequence: CASSVSPPDTQYF. The CDR3 DNA reads TGTGCCAGCAGCGTATCCCCCCCAGATACGCAGTATTTT.

The chain couples TRBV5-4 to TRBJ1-2; TRBD1 agrees at 12 bases. In germline, CDR1 is SGHNT, CDR2 YYREEE (reference sequence). V trimming: 7 bases; J trimming: 6 bases; junction bases outside the gene matches: 16. The CDR3 totals 17 residues. The CDR3 bases are TGTGCCAGCGGGATTAGGGACAGGGGGCGCCCACAGGATGGCTACACCTTC. Translating it yields CASGIRDRGRPQDGYTF. The variable domain in full, completed from reference TRBV5-4 and TRBJ1-2, reads ETGVTQSPTHLIKTRGQQVTLRCSSQSGHNTVSWYQQALGQGPQFIFQYYREEENGRGNFPPRFSGLQFPNYSSELNVNALELDDSALYLCASGIRDRGRPQDGYTFGSGTRLTVV.

This clone appeared once. J is TRBJ2-2 and V is TRBV9, with D perhaps matching TRBD2 (5 bases). The V and J ends lost 0 bases and 8 bases respectively, with 14 bases between them. CDR1 SGDLS and CDR2 YYNGEE come from the germline V gene. The CDR3 sequence is 15 residues long. For the CDR3, the DNA is TGTGCCAGCAGCGTAGACCCCCGAGGCGGGGGGGAGCTGTTTTTT. It encodes CASSVDPRGGGELFF. Full variable domain (missing parts from reference TRBV9 and TRBJ2-2): DSGVTQTPKHLITATGQRVTLRCSPRSGDLSVYWYQQSLDQGLQFLIQYYNGEERAKGNILERFSAQQFPDLHSELNLSSLELGDSALYFCASSVDPRGGGELFFGEGSRLTVL.

This chain links TRBV5-4 with TRBJ2-3; D uncertain. V lost 0 bases, J lost 0 bases, and 8 bases lay in between. The CDR3 is 15 residues long. CDR1 is SGHNT and CDR2 is YYREEE in the germline V gene (reference sequence). CDR3: CASSLERSSTDTQYF. DNA for the CDR3: TGTGCCAGCAGCTTGGAGCGCTCCAGCACAGATACGCAGTATTTT.

The chain has TRBV5-1 and TRBJ2-5; D not resolved. Germline CDR1 and CDR2: SGHRS and YFSETQ. CDR3 length: 12 amino acids. The ends were cut back, 4 bases at V and 0 bases at J, with 4 bases in the middle. The CDR3 is CASSRHQETQYF. CDR3 DNA sequence: TGCGCCAGCAGCCGCCACCAAGAGACCCAGTACTTC.

This clone has just one count. This chain links TRBV30 with TRBJ2-7, with 9 bases identical to TRBD1. Germline loops: CDR1 GTSNPN, CDR2 SVGIG (reference sequence). This CDR3 comprises 14 residues. The V and J ends lost 1 base and 2 bases, in that order; junction bases with no gene match: 3. The CDR3 protein is CAWSAGQGPYEQYF. CDR3 sequence (DNA): TGTGCCTGGAGTGCGGGACAGGGTCCCTACGAGCAGTACTTC.

Within the sample, this clone is large (0.1 to 1%). This chain connects TRBV10-2 to TRBJ2-2, with D unresolved. The V gene's germline CDR1 is WSHSY and CDR2 SAAADI. The CDR3 spans 14 residues. With 0 bases removed from V and 8 bases from J, the gap between germline ends came to 10 bases. CDR3 nucleotides: TGCGCCAGCAGTGAGTCTGCGGAGCCTGGGGAGCTGTTTTTT. Residues: CASSESAEPGELFF.

J is TRBJ2-1 and V is TRBV14, with 7 bases that match TRBD1. The J segment lost 5 bases and the V segment lost 1 base, leaving 5 bases of the junction unmatched. Germline CDR1 is SGHDN and CDR2 is FVKESK. This CDR3 is 15 amino acids long. In DNA, the CDR3 is TGTGCCAGCAGCCAAGTAGGGGGCGTAGACAATGAGCAGTTCTTC. Amino acids: CASSQVGGVDNEQFF.

The V call is TRBV7-9, the J call TRBJ2-7; 10 bases are a match to TRBD2. Germline V CDR1 and CDR2: SEHNR, FQNEAQ (reference sequence). Unmatched junction bases numbered 11, after V lost 5 bases and J lost 4 bases. This CDR3 spans 16 amino acids. The CDR3 protein is CASSLGVLAGVYEQYF. The CDR3 nucleotides are TGTGCCAGCAGCCTTGGAGTGCTAGCGGGAGTATACGAGCAGTACTTC.

This chain links TRBV19 with TRBJ2-7; D is unresolved. The CDR3 runs 12 residues. Looked up from germline, CDR1 is LNHDA and CDR2 is SQIVND (reference sequence). V lost 4 bases to trimming and J lost 6 bases, with 10 bases between them. The chain's CDR3 is CASSTRPGEQYF. The CDR3 DNA follows: TGTGCCAGTAGTACTCGACCGGGCGAGCAGTACTTC. Complete variable domain (other parts from reference TRBV19 and TRBJ2-7): DGGITQSPKYLFRKEGQNVTLSCEQNLNHDAMYWYRQDPGQGLRLIYYSQIVNDFQKGDIAEGYSVSREKKESFPLTVTSAQKNPTAFYLCASSTRPGEQYFGPGTRLTVT.

The rearrangement uses TRBV5-1 and TRBJ2-5; D may be TRBD1 (6 bases). Trimming pared 4 bases from V and 0 bases from J, leaving 10 bases between. The V gene's germline CDR1 is SGHRS and CDR2 YFSETQ. CDR3 length: 14 residues. The CDR3 is CASSPRTDQETQYF. In DNA, the CDR3 is TGCGCCAGCAGCCCTAGGACAGACCAAGAGACCCAGTACTTC.

V gene TRBV7-8 combines with J gene TRBJ2-3; 10 positions match TRBD2. Trimming at V came to 2 bases and at J to 4 bases, leaving 6 bases not matched to a gene. In germline, CDR1 is SGHVS, CDR2 FQNEAQ. This CDR3 is built from 16 residues. The DNA of the CDR3 is TGTGCCAGCAGCTTATGGGCTAGCGGGAGATCAGATACGCAGTATTTT. Translation: CASSLWASGRSDTQYF.

V usage is TRBV7-2 and J usage is TRBJ2-1; D is unresolved. The germline V and J ends were trimmed by 1 base and 10 bases, with 8 bases remaining between them. Germline CDR1 and CDR2: SGHTA and FQGNSA. The CDR3 has 12 amino acids. The CDR3 reads CASSLVAWEQFF. CDR3 DNA: TGTGCCAGCAGCTTAGTCGCTTGGGAGCAGTTCTTC.

The chain has TRBV25-1 and TRBJ2-5; tentatively, D is TRBD1 (5 bases). There are 14 residues in the CDR3. Germline values: CDR1 MGHDK, CDR2 SYGVNS. V lost 7 bases and J 5 bases, leaving 17 bases between the germline ends. CDR3 loop: CASTPGSGSETQYF. The CDR3 DNA reads as TGTGCCAGCACACCGGGCTCAGGGTCGGAGACCCAGTACTTC.